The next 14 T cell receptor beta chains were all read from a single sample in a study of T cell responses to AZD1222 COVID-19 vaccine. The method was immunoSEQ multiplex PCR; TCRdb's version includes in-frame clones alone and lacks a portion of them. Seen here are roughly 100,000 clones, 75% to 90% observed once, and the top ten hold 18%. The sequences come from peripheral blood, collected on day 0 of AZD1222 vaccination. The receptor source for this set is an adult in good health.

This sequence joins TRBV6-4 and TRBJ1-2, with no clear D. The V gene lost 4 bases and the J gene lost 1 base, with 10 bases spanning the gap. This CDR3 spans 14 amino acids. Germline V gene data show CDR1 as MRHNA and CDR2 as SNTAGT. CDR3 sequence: CASSAVASNYGYTF. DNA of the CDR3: TGTGCCAGCAGTGCCGTGGCGAGTAACTATGGCTACACCTTC.

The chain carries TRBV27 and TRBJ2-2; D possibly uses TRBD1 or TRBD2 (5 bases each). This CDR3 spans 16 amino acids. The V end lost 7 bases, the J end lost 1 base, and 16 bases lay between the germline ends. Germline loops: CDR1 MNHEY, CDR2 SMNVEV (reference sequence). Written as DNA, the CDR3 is TGTGCCAGCACCCGCGTTAGTGGGGGGAACACCGGGGAGCTGTTTTTT. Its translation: CASTRVSGGNTGELFF.

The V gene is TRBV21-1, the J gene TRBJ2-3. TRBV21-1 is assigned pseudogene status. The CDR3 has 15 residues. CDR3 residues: CASSNPRKTTDTQYF. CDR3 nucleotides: TGTGCCAGCAGCAACCCACGGAAGACCACAGATACGCAGTATTTT.

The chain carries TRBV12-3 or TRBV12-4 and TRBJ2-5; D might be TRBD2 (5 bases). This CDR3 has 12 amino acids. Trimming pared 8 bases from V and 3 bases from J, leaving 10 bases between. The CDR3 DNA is TGTGCCAGCGCTCTGGGAGAAGAGACCCAGTACTTC. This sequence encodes CASALGEETQYF.

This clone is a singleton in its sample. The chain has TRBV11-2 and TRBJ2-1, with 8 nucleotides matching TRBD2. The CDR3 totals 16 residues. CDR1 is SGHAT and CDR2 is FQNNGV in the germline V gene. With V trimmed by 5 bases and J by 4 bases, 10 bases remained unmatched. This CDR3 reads CASSPGTSGGYNEQFF. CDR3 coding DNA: TGTGCCAGCAGCCCCGGGACTAGTGGGGGTTACAATGAGCAGTTCTTC.

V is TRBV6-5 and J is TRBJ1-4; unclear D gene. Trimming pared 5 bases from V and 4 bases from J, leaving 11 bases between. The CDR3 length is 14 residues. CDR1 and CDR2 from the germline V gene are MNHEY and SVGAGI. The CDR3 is CASSREVRNEKLFF. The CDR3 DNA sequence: TGTGCCAGCAGTCGGGAGGTCCGTAATGAAAAACTGTTTTTT.

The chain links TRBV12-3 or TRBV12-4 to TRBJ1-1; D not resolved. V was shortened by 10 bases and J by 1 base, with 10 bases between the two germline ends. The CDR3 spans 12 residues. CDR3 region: CATGLGNTEAFF. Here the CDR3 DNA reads TGTGCCACAGGACTGGGGAACACTGAAGCTTTCTTT.

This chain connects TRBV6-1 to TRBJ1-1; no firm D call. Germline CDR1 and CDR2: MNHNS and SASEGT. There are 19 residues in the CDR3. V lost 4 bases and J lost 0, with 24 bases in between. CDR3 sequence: CASSGRTGGRVEMNTEAFF. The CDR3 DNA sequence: TGTGCCAGCAGTGGTCGAACCGGCGGTAGGGTCGAAATGAACACTGAAGCTTTCTTT.

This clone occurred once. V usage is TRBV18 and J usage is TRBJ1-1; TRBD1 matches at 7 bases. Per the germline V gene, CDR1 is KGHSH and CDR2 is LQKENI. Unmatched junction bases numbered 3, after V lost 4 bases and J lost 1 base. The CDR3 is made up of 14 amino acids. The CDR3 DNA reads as TGTGCCAGCTCACGGGGGACAGAGAACACTGAAGCTTTCTTT. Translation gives CASSRGTENTEAFF.

CDR3 amino acids: CASSYSGVSTIYF. The CDR3 bases are TGTGCCAGCAGTTACTCTGGAGTGTCCACCATATATTTT. V and J are TRBV6-5 and TRBJ1-3; no firm D call. Trimming left V 0 bases short and J 9 bases short, with 9 bases between. CDR3 length equals 13 residues. CDR1 is MNHEY, CDR2 SVGAGI, per germline.

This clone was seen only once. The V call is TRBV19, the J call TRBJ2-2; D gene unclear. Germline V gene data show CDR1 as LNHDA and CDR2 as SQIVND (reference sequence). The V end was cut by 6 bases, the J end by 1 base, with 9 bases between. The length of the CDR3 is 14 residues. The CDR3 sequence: CASRADKNTGELFF. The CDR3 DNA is TGTGCCAGTAGGGCAGACAAGAACACCGGGGAGCTGTTTTTT.

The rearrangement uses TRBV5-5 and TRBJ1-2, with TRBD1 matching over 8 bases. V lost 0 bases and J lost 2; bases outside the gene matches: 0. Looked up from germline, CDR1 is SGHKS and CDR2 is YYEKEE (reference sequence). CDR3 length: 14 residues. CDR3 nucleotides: TGTGCCAGCAGCTTGGGGACAGGGAACTATGGCTACACCTTC. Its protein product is CASSLGTGNYGYTF.

The CDR3 DNA reads as TGCAGCGTTGGCCCCCGGCTGACGAACACTGAAGCTTTCTTT. Translating it yields CSVGPRLTNTEAFF. The V call is TRBV29-1, the J call TRBJ1-1; D is unresolved. Germline V lookup: CDR1 SQVTM, CDR2 ANQGSEA. This CDR3 has 14 residues. The ends were cut back, 4 bases at V and 1 base at J, with 13 bases in the middle.

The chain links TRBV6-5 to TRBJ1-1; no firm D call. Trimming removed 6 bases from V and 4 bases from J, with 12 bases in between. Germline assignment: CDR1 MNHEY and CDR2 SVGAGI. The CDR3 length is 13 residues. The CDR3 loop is CASRRIKTTEAFF. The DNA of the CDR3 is TGTGCCAGCAGGAGGATCAAAACCACTGAAGCTTTCTTT.